Each of the 13 T cell receptor beta chains below was sequenced from the same sample in a study of blood T cell repertoires in COVID-19 (dated by TCRdb to 2020 to 2021). Library preparation employed the immunoSEQ multiplex PCR assay. Entries here come from immuneACCESS through TCRdb and include only in-frame sequences with V and J called. Some clones fail to appear in such tables; in the studies checked, an unresolved V gene covers under half of the shortfall, and the cause of the remainder is unknown. Present in this sample are around 300,000 clones, 89% of which were seen just once. The ten biggest clones cover approximately 2% of the sample. The source material was PBMCs or T cells enriched from blood (not recorded which). Every receptor here comes from a woman aged 55-69 years who had recovered from COVID-19.

The chain uses TRBV28 and TRBJ2-7; D is unresolved. The CDR3 runs to 12 residues. CDR1 and CDR2 from the germline V gene are MDHEN and SYDVKM. The ends were cut back, 5 bases at V and 6 bases at J, with 11 bases in the middle. CDR3 amino acids: CASSPTFAEQYF. The CDR3, as DNA: TGTGCCAGCAGTCCTACTTTTGCCGAGCAGTACTTC.

CDR3 nucleotide sequence: TGTGCCAGCAGTTTATCACGACAGGGGGCAATCCCCTACGAGCAGTACTTC. Amino acid sequence: CASSLSRQGAIPYEQYF. J is TRBJ2-7 and V is TRBV28; 10 positions agree with TRBD1. Germline-derived CDR1 and CDR2 are MDHEN and SYDVKM. J gave up 2 bases and V 1 base, and 8 bases lay outside the gene matches. CDR3 length: 17 amino acids.

The rearrangement links TRBV29-1 to TRBJ1-5; D ambiguous. The ends were cut back, 7 bases at V and 2 bases at J, with 12 bases in the middle. Germline CDR1 is SQVTM and CDR2 is ANQGSEA. The CDR3 has 13 residues. The CDR3 sequence is CSASAEGNQPQHF. CDR3 nucleotide sequence: TGCAGCGCATCGGCCGAGGGCAATCAGCCCCAGCATTTT.

The chain joins TRBV2 to TRBJ2-5; D gene uncertain. V was cut by 5 bases and J by 3 bases, with 16 bases left in between. This CDR3 spans 15 amino acids. Per the germline V gene, CDR1 is SNHLY and CDR2 is FYNNEI. For the CDR3, the DNA is TGTGCCAGCAGTCCCCGGTTGACATCAAAAGAGACCCAGTACTTC. Amino acids: CASSPRLTSKETQYF.

This chain joins TRBV11-2 and TRBJ2-3; 7 positions match TRBD2. Trimming took 1 base from V and 2 from J; bases not matched to a gene: 3. Germline V gene sequence: CDR1 SGHAT, CDR2 FQNNGV. The CDR3 totals 15 residues. CDR3: CASSLGLADTDTQYF. The DNA for the CDR3 is TGTGCCAGCAGCTTAGGTCTAGCGGACACAGATACGCAGTATTTT.

This clone was recorded a few times. The chain recombines TRBV30 with TRBJ1-2; TRBD1 matches 11 bases. Germline CDR1 and CDR2: GTSNPN and SVGIG (reference sequence). V lost 3 bases and J lost 6; bases outside the gene matches: 3. The CDR3 has 13 residues. The CDR3 DNA follows: TGTGCCTGGAGCCGGGGACAGGGGGATGGCTACACCTTC. This translates into CAWSRGQGDGYTF.

This clone has a single count. This chain links TRBV30 with TRBJ2-1; D might be TRBD1 (6 bases). The CDR3 extends over 17 amino acids. Germline CDR1 is GTSNPN and CDR2 is SVGIG (reference sequence). Trimming pared 0 bases from V and 0 bases from J, leaving 15 bases between. In DNA form, the CDR3 reads TGTGCCTGGAGTGTAGGGGGAAGTGCGAGCTCCTACAATGAGCAGTTCTTC. This encodes CAWSVGGSASSYNEQFF.

V usage is TRBV29-1 and J usage is TRBJ1-5; D remains ambiguous. V was cut by 5 bases and J by 5 bases, with 19 bases left in between. This CDR3 comprises 15 residues. The germline V gene encodes CDR1 SQVTM and CDR2 ANQGSEA. The CDR3 sequence: CSVSSGPSGDQPQHF. CDR3 in DNA: TGCAGCGTTAGTAGCGGTCCGTCCGGAGATCAGCCCCAGCATTTT.

Remarks on this clone: Other DNA sequences within the sample encode an identical CDR3. The rearrangement links TRBV5-1 to TRBJ2-5, with 11 bases fitting TRBD2. The V segment lost 2 bases and the J segment 2 bases; nucleotides outside the gene matches: 2. The CDR3 sequence is 15 residues long. Per germline, CDR1 SGHRS and CDR2 YFSETQ. As DNA, the CDR3 is TGCGCCAGCAGCTTCACTAGCGGGGGTCAAGAGACCCAGTACTTC. Translating gives CASSFTSGGQETQYF.

The V and J genes are TRBV29-1 and TRBJ1-2; 7 nucleotides match TRBD1. V dropped 7 bases and J dropped 1; count of bases not matched to a gene: 9. CDR3 length: 14 residues. CDR1 and CDR2 (germline): SQVTM, ANQGSEA. The DNA for the CDR3 is TGCAGCGCCCCTAAGGGGGCGGATAACTATGGCTACACCTTC. Its translation: CSAPKGADNYGYTF.

This clone has a handful of counts. J is TRBJ2-1 and V is TRBV7-6, with 7 bases fitting TRBD2. J lost 4 bases, V lost 3 bases, and 6 bases had no gene match. CDR3 size: 15 residues. Looked up from germline, CDR1 is SGHVS and CDR2 is FNYEAQ. The CDR3 DNA follows: TGTGCCAGCAGCTTCGGACTAGGGCGATACAATGAGCAGTTCTTC. As protein: CASSFGLGRYNEQFF.

The V and J genes are TRBV5-1 and TRBJ1-1; D call uncertain. CDR1 SGHRS and CDR2 YFSETQ come from the germline V gene. CDR3 length: 14 amino acids. Trimming cost V 2 bases and J 4 bases, with 12 bases left between them. CDR3 protein: CASSFEARGTEAFF. The CDR3 bases are TGCGCCAGCAGCTTTGAGGCCCGGGGCACTGAAGCTTTCTTT.

V gene TRBV11-2 combines with J gene TRBJ2-1; 12 nucleotides match TRBD2. The trim removed 6 bases at V and 2 bases at J, leaving 8 bases unmatched. Germline V CDR1 and CDR2: SGHAT, FQNNGV. The CDR3 is 17 amino acids. Here the CDR3 reads CASSPTSGRWAYNEQFF. Here the CDR3 DNA reads TGTGCCAGCAGTCCCACTAGCGGGAGGTGGGCCTACAATGAGCAGTTCTTC.